A selection of T cell receptor beta chains follows, all from one sample in a study of shared clonotypes between healthy human individuals. Repertoires were generated with immunoSEQ multiplex PCR, while TCRdb's copy carries only in-frame clones and drops some. The table has 1,100,000 or so clones, roughly 74% seen once. The specimen sequenced was memory CD4+ T cells from PBMCs. These receptors were taken from a man between 18 and 35 years old in good health. Some clones in this sample may be carry-over from other donors' samples. The CDR3 runs from the conserved cysteine through the conserved F or W. The D gene is left open where the match is weak. Only some rows state a clone size, as once, few, many or a class for expanded clones.

TRBJ1-1 . TRBV30 . CAWSPMNTEAFF TGTGCCTGGAGTCCCATGAACACTGAAGCTTTCTTT
TRBJ2-1 . TRBV5-6 TRBD2 CASSPRTSGRSNEQFF TGTGCCAGCAGCCCACGGACTAGCGGGAGATCCAATGAGCAGTTCTTC
TRBJ1-1 . TRBV28 . CASSFSGGMNTEAFF TGTGCCAGCAGTTTCTCGGGGGGTATGAACACTGAAGCTTTCTTT
TRBJ2-5 . TRBV2 . CASRFSAGGTQYF TGTGCCAGCAGGTTTTCCGCCGGGGGGACCCAGTACTTC
TRBJ2-3 . TRBV25-1 . CASRREELADTQYF TGTGCCAGCCGACGAGAGGAGCTCGCAGATACGCAGTATTTT
TRBJ2-7 . TRBV7-2 TRBD1 CASRSGTGTTEQYF TGTGCCAGCAGATCCGGGACAGGGACGACCGAGCAGTACTTC
TRBJ2-1 few TRBV10-1 . CASCLTVEVGNEQFF TGCGCCAGCTGCTTGACTGTTGAGGTGGGCAATGAGCAGTTCTTC
TRBJ1-1 . TRBV6-6 . CASSRGQNTEAFF TGTGCCAGCAGCCGGGGACAGAACACTGAAGCTTTCTTT
TRBJ2-5 . TRBV5-8 . CASSARTAGETQYF TGTGCCAGCAGCGCACGGACGGCTGGGGAGACCCAGTACTTC
TRBJ2-3 . TRBV7-2 TRBD2 CASSLNSGRARGTDTQYF TGTGCCAGCAGCTTAAATAGCGGGAGGGCGCGCGGCACAGATACGCAGTATTTT
TRBJ2-1 . TRBV5-1 TRBD1 CASSLQTGGLGDEQFF TGCGCCAGCAGCTTGCAAACAGGGGGCTTGGGAGATGAGCAGTTCTTC
TRBJ1-5 few TRBV27 . CASSLGVSNQPQHF TGTGCCAGCAGTTTAGGGGTTAGCAATCAGCCCCAGCATTTT
TRBJ2-1 . TRBV11-1 TRBD1 CASSFRDRGYNEQFF TGTGCCAGCAGCTTCCGGGACAGGGGGTACAATGAGCAGTTCTTC
TRBJ2-3 few TRBV29-1 . CSLGGTYTDTQYF TGCAGCCTGGGGGGCACTTACACAGATACGCAGTATTTT
TRBJ1-4 . TRBV7-7 . CASSLGTGTNEKLFF TGTGCCAGCAGCTTGGGGACTGGAACTAATGAAAAACTGTTTTTT
TRBJ1-5 . TRBV19 . CASSIGPYSNQPQHF TGTGCCAGTAGTATAGGGCCTTATAGCAATCAGCCCCAGCATTTT
TRBJ1-2 . TRBV5-1 . CASSPETDGYTF TGCGCCAGCAGCCCGGAGACAGATGGCTACACCTTC
TRBJ2-1 . TRBV9 . CASSVSGMYNEQFF TGTGCCAGCAGCGTCTCGGGGATGTACAATGAGCAGTTCTTC
TRBJ1-1 . TRBV5-6 TRBD1 CASRDRGRTEAFF TGTGCCAGTAGGGACAGGGGCCGTACTGAAGCTTTCTTT
TRBJ1-2 . TRBV10-3 TRBD1 CAISRQGAVGGYTF TGTGCCATCAGTCGACAGGGGGCGGTTGGCGGCTACACCTTC
TRBJ2-3 once TRBV27 . CASRSRGGGGTDTQYF TGTGCCAGCAGGTCCAGGGGGGGAGGAGGCACAGATACGCAGTATTTT
TRBJ2-1 . TRBV11-3 TRBD2 CASSPEGWTSVNEQFF TGTGCCAGCAGCCCGGAAGGGTGGACTAGCGTCAATGAGCAGTTCTTC
TRBJ1-2 few TRBV28 TRBD1 CASSRGLGQGNYGYTF TGTGCCAGCAGTAGGGGGTTGGGACAGGGAAACTATGGCTACACCTTC
TRBJ1-2 . TRBV6-1 TRBD1 CASSLTGGPNYGYTF TGTGCCAGCAGTTTAACAGGGGGCCCTAACTATGGCTACACCTTC
TRBJ2-2 . TRBV5-1 . CASSPQDSTGELFF TGCGCCAGCAGCCCACAAGACAGCACCGGGGAGCTGTTTTTT
TRBJ1-4 . TRBV7-2 . CASSLRAKGATNEKLFF TGTGCCAGCAGCTTACGTGCGAAGGGTGCAACTAATGAAAAACTGTTTTTT
TRBJ2-7 . TRBV28 . CASSLDAFRPLEQYF TGTGCCAGCAGTTTAGACGCTTTCCGGCCTCTCGAGCAGTACTTC